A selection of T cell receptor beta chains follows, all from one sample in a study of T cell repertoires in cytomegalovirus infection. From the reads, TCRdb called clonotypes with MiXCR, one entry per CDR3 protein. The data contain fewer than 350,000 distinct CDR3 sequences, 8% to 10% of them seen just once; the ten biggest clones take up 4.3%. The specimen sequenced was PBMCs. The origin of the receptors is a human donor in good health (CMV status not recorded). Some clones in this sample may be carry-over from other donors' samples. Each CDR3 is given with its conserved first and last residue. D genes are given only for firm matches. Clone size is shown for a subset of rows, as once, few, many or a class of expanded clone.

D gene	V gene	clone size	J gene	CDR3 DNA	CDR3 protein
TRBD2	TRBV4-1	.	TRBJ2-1	TGTGCCAGCAGCCAAGGAGCGGGGGGTTACAATGAGCAGTTCTTC	CASSQGAGGYNEQFF
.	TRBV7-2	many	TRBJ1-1	TGTGCCAGCAGCGGGCGGACAGCAAACACTGAAGCTTTCTTT	CASSGRTANTEAFF
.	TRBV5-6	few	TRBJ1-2	TGTGCCAGCAGCGGGGCGGGGACGGACTATGGCTACACCTTC	CASSGAGTDYGYTF
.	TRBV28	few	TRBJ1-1	TGTGCCAGCAGTTTACAAGGAAGGAAGGCTTTCTTT	CASSLQGRKAFF
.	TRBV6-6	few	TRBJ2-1	TGTGCCAGCAGTGACCCGGCGGGGTTGGGATACAATGAGCAGTTCTTC	CASSDPAGLGYNEQFF
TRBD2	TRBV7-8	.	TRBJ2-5	TGTGCCAGCAGTCGCGGGGGGCCGGAGACCCAGTACTTC	CASSRGGPETQYF
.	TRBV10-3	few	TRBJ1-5	TGTGCCATCAGTTTGGGTCCATCTCTCAATCAGCCCCAGCATTTT	CAISLGPSLNQPQHF
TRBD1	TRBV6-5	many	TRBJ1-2	TGTGCCAGCAGTTACCAACAGGGGTTTAACTATGGCTACACCTTC	CASSYQQGFNYGYTF
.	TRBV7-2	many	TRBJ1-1	TGTGCCAGCACCCGGAGGGGCACTGAAGCTTTCTTT	CASTRRGTEAFF
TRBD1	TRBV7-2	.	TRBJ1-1	TGTGCCAGCAGCCAGACAGGGGGCAACGCTGAAGCTTTCTTT	CASSQTGGNAEAFF
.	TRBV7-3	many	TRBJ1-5	TGTGCCAGCAGCTCCTCGTGGGGTCAGCCCCAGCATTTT	CASSSSWGQPQHF
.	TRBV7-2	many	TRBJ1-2	TGTGCCAGCAGATACGGCCGAGACTATGGCTACACCTTC	CASRYGRDYGYTF